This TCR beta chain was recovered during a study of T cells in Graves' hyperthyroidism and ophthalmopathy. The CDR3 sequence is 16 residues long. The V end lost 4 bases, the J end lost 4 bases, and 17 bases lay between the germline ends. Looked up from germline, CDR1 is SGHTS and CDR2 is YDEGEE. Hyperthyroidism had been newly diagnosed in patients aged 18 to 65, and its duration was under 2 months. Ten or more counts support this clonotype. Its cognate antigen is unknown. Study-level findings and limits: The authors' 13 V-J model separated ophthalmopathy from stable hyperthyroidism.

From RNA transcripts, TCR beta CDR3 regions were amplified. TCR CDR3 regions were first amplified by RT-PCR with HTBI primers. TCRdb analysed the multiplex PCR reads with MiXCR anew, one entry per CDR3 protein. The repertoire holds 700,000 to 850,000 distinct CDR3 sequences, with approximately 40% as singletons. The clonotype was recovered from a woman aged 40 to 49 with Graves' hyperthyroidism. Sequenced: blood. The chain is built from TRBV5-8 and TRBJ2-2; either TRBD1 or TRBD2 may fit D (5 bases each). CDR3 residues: CASSPRTSRGTGELFF. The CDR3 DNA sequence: TGTGCCAGCAGCCCGCGGACAAGCCGGGGCACCGGGGAGCTGTTTTTT.